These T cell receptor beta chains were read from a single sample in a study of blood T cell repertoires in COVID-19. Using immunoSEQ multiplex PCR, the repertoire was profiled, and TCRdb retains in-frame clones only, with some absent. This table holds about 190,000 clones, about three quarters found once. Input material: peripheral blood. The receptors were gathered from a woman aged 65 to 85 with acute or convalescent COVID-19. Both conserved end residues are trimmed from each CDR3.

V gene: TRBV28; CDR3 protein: ASSTPGLAENTDTQY
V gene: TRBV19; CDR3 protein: ASSIGGLAGEGQF
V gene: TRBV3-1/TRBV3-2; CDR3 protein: ASSPYPDGGSGANVLT
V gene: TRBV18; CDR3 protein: ASSPATSPTYEQY
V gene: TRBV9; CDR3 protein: ASSVPGLADEQF
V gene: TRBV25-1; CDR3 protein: ASSDPGTDTQY
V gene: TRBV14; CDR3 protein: ASSPSWTGDGYGYT
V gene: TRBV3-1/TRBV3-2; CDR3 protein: ASSQGQGVPNYGYT
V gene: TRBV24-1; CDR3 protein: ATSDPTGNEQY
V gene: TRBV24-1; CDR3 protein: ATSEGRGPAYEQY
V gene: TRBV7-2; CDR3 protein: ASSLGGPPEAF
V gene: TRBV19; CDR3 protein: ASSISGVMNTEAF
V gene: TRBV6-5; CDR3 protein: ASREGLAAYNEQF
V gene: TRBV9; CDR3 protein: ASSAGQIQETQY
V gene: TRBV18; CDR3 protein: ASSPWNRDIASEQY
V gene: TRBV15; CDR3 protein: ATSPRLAGGDTQY
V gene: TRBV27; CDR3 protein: ASSSGSSRPLH
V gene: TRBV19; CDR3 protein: ASSMVPGQGAYEQY
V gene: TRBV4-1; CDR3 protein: ASARPGTGTGANVLT
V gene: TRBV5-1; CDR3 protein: ASSLAGYGNTIY
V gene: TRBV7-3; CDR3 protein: ASSLKRGTATDTQY
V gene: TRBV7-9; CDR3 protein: ASGRQGSPLH
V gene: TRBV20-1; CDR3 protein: SARRMTVAF
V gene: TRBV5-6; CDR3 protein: ASSPHLAGAADTQY
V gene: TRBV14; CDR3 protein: ASSQEAGLNTGELF
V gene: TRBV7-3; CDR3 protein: ASSFGTGSDTQY
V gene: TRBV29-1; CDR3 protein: SARDSFNSPLH
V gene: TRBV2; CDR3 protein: ASSEVTPGSGANVLT
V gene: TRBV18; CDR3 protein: ASSPTQLVEGYT
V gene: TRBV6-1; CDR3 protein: ASSEIQREATDTQY
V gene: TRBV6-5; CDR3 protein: ASKPSGPMVHEQY
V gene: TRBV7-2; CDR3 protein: ASSLTSASYEQY
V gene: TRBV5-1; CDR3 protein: ASSLEEVGGGYT
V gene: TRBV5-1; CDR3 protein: ASSSKETQY
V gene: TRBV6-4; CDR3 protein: ASSREGPRTNSPLH
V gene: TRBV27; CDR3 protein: ASKASGTNTGELF
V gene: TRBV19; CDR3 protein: ASKRSSGTYNEQF
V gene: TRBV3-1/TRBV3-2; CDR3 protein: ASSQAQDGGTSQF
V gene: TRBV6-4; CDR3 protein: ASSATGFNSPLH
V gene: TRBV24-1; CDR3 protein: ATSDGGVLNTEAF
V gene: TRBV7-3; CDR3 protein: ASSAVPDRAGGTDTQY
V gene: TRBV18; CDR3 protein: ASSPPWGQGGFDEQY